This is a list of T cell receptor beta chains from one sample in a study of OX40 agonist ivuxolimab in advanced cancers. Profiling relied on immunoSEQ multiplex PCR, and the TCRdb table lists in-frame clones only, not all of them. The table has some 85,000 clones, about 88% seen once. The source material was CD4+ or CD8+ T cells sorted from blood, sampled in a trial of the OX40 agonist ivuxolimab. Every receptor here comes from an adult with an advanced solid tumor such as melanoma, head and neck, liver or kidney cancer. Both conserved end residues are part of each CDR3. D genes are given only for firm matches. Clone size is given for some rows only: seen once, a few or many times, or a class if the clone is expanded.

V gene,J gene,clone size,D gene,CDR3 protein,CDR3 DNA
TRBV14,TRBJ2-7,.,.,CASSSYDGEQYF,TGTGCCAGCAGCTCATACGACGGCGAGCAGTACTTC
TRBV5-6,TRBJ1-2,.,.,CASSRNRVAYGYTF,TGTGCCAGCAGCAGAAACAGGGTTGCCTATGGCTACACCTTC
TRBV30,TRBJ1-2,.,TRBD1,CAWSDGQGGNYGYTF,TGTGCCTGGAGTGATGGACAGGGGGGTAACTATGGCTACACCTTC
TRBV7-2,TRBJ2-7,.,.,CASSLIRTGPYEQYF,TGTGCCAGCAGCTTAATACGCACAGGACCGTACGAGCAGTACTTC
TRBV27,TRBJ1-4,.,.,CASSRWTGEKLFF,TGTGCCAGCAGTCGATGGACCGGGGAAAAACTGTTTTTT
TRBV5-1,TRBJ1-6,.,.,CASSLAAGYGSPLHF,TGCGCCAGCAGCTTGGCCGCAGGGTACGGATCACCCCTCCACTTT
TRBV29-1,TRBJ1-2,.,.,CSVEWGYGYTF,TGCAGCGTTGAGTGGGGGTATGGCTACACCTTC
TRBV19,TRBJ2-5,.,.,CASSMRMKETQYF,TGTGCCAGTAGTATGAGGATGAAAGAGACCCAGTACTTC
TRBV5-5,TRBJ1-3,.,.,CASSLGVGHSGNTIYF,TGTGCCAGCAGCTTGGGGGTAGGGCACTCGGGAAACACCATATATTTT
TRBV18,TRBJ2-7,.,.,CASSLPGRSYEQYF,TGTGCCAGCTCACTACCGGGACGGTCCTACGAGCAGTACTTC
TRBV6-1,TRBJ1-5,.,.,CATKTTGTNQPQHF,TGTGCCACCAAAACCACAGGGACCAATCAGCCCCAGCATTTT
TRBV27,TRBJ2-3,.,.,CASSLEGRKSAAVGDTQYF,TGTGCCAGCAGTTTAGAGGGGAGGAAGTCTGCCGCTGTGGGAGATACGCAGTATTTT
TRBV27,TRBJ1-5,.,.,CASRAAEGNQPQHF,TGTGCCAGCAGGGCAGCAGAAGGCAATCAGCCCCAGCATTTT
TRBV6-1,TRBJ1-2,.,.,CASSPRTGSYGYTF,TGTGCCAGCAGTCCCCGGACGGGAAGCTATGGCTACACCTTC
TRBV6-6,TRBJ2-7,.,.,CASKPGGASYEQYF,TGTGCCAGCAAACCCGGCGGGGCCTCCTACGAGCAGTACTTC
TRBV6-5,TRBJ2-7,few,.,CASSYEGGSLIEQYF,TGTGCCAGCAGTTACGAAGGGGGGAGCCTGATCGAGCAGTACTTC
TRBV19,TRBJ2-2,.,TRBD1,CASSIWTGGVGELFF,TGTGCCAGTAGTATTTGGACAGGGGGGGTCGGGGAGCTGTTTTTT
TRBV2,TRBJ2-1,once,TRBD2,CASSVLAGVGNEQFF,TGTGCCAGCAGTGTTCTAGCGGGGGTTGGAAATGAGCAGTTCTTC
TRBV25-1,TRBJ1-4,.,.,CASSWGAATNEKLFF,TGTGCCAGCAGCTGGGGGGCTGCAACTAATGAAAAACTGTTTTTT
TRBV7-9,TRBJ1-6,.,.,CASSSGQRNSPLHF,TGTGCCAGCAGCTCTGGACAGCGGAATTCACCCCTCCACTTT
TRBV27,TRBJ1-1,.,.,CASSLQRPGLGTEAFF,TGTGCCAGCAGTTTACAAAGACCGGGACTGGGCACTGAAGCTTTCTTT